One and the same sample provided the 7 T cell receptor beta chains below, sequenced in a study of T cells in Graves' hyperthyroidism and ophthalmopathy. Authors of the study amplified TCR beta CDR3 regions from RNA transcripts. The primer set for the first-round RT-PCR of the TCR CDR3 was HTBI. In TCRdb, the multiplex PCR reads were re-called with MiXCR into one record per CDR3 protein. This sample carries 330,000 or so distinct CDR3 sequences, approximately 18% of them seen once, and the ten largest clones take 39%. The sequenced sample consisted of blood. The receptor set was obtained from a man aged 50 to 60 with Graves' ophthalmopathy.

This clonotype was observed many times. This sequence joins TRBV7-3 and TRBJ1-1; D perhaps matches TRBD1 (6 bases). V shed 4 bases and J shed 1 base, with 10 bases lying between them. Looked up from germline, CDR1 is SGHTA and CDR2 is FQGTGA. This CDR3 region has 14 residues. CDR3 amino acids: CASSSQGPNTEAFF. The CDR3 bases are TGTGCCAGCAGCTCTCAGGGGCCGAACACTGAAGCTTTCTTT.

The table lists this clonotype with many counts. This rearrangement joins TRBV12-3 or TRBV12-4 to TRBJ2-7; D may be TRBD2 (7 bases). V lost 3 bases, J lost 6 bases, and 12 bases lay in between. The CDR3 runs 13 residues. The CDR3 DNA reads as TGTGCCAGCAGTTTTGCGGGGGCCGTCGAGCAGTACTTC. It yields the protein CASSFAGAVEQYF.

Turning to this clonotype: Being one base from a much bigger clone, this may be a read error. The gene calls are TRBV28 and TRBJ1-1, with 9 nucleotides matching TRBD1. J lost 4 bases, V lost 4 bases, and 7 bases had no gene match. The CDR3 sequence is 15 residues long. The germline CDR1 and CDR2 sequences are MDHEN and SYDVKM. The CDR3 region is CASSSSGTGTTEAFF. CDR3 coding DNA: TGTGCCAGCAGTTCATCCGGGACAGGGACCACTGAAGCTTTCTTT.

At least ten counts were recorded for this clonotype. This chain uses TRBV20-1 with TRBJ1-6; the match to TRBD1 covers 8 bases. The CDR3 covers 14 residues. The V gene's germline CDR1 is DFQATT and CDR2 SNEGSKA (reference sequence). J lost 10 bases, V lost 2 bases, and 7 bases had no gene match. In DNA, the CDR3 is TGCAGTGCTAGACCGGGACAGGCGACGTCACCCCTCCACTTT. As protein: CSARPGQATSPLHF.

The rearrangement uses TRBV4-1 and TRBJ2-5; 9 bases line up with TRBD1. The CDR3 extends over 19 amino acids. V lost 0 bases, J lost 7 bases, and 18 bases stayed unmatched. CDR1 is MGHRA, CDR2 YSYEKL, per germline. Written as DNA, the CDR3 is TGCGCCAGCAGCCAAGATGTTACTTTTGGGACAGGGCCGCTGGGGACCCAGTACTTC. Protein sequence: CASSQDVTFGTGPLGTQYF.

A note on this clonotype: This sequence may be a read error, since a much larger clone differs from it by one base. The chain links TRBV3-1 to TRBJ2-3; D remains ambiguous. CDR1 is LGHDT and CDR2 is YNNKEL in the germline V gene (reference sequence). The CDR3 is 11 amino acids. The chain's CDR3 is CAGSHVDTQYF. The CDR3 DNA reads as TGTGCCGGCAGCCATGTAGATACGCAGTATTTT.

This chain uses TRBV4-1 with TRBJ2-1, with 7 bases fitting TRBD2. The CDR3 consists of 16 residues. CDR1 and CDR2 from the germline V gene are MGHRA and YSYEKL. Losses at the gene ends were 1 base for V and 5 bases for J; bases not matched to a gene: 8. The CDR3 nucleotides are TGCGCCAGCAGCCAAGCAGGCGGGAGATTGGACAATGAGCAGTTCTTC. Amino acids: CASSQAGGRLDNEQFF.